The 15 T cell receptor beta chains presented below share a single source sample, sequenced in a study of Graves' ophthalmopathy and Graves' hyperthyroidism. RNA transcripts were the source from which TCR beta CDR3 regions were amplified. A first-round RT-PCR used HTBI primers, followed by a second-round multiplex PCR. TCRdb ran MiXCR on the multiplex PCR reads and lists one entry per CDR3 protein. The data contain 260,000 or so distinct CDR3 sequences, 45% to 55% of them singletons. Sequencing input: peripheral blood. The receptors stem from an adult man with Graves' ophthalmopathy.

This sequence joins TRBV2 and TRBJ2-1; 7 positions agree with TRBD2. V shed 6 bases, J shed 10 bases, and the junction held 3 bases outside the gene matches. The CDR3 has 11 amino acids. In germline, CDR1 is SNHLY, CDR2 FYNNEI. CDR3 in amino acids: CASSVSGEQFF. The CDR3 coding sequence is TGTGCCAGCAGCGTTAGCGGGGAGCAGTTCTTC. Variable domain in full (rest from reference TRBV2 and TRBJ2-1): EPEVTQTPSHQVTQMGQEVILRCVPISNHLYFYWYRQILGQKVEFLVSFYNNEISEKSEIFDDQFSVERPDGSNFTLKIRSTKLEDSAMYFCASSVSGEQFFGPGTRLTVL.

Turning to this clonotype: This CDR3 is missing its conserved last phenylalanine or tryptophan, likely due to a read error. The chain employs TRBV19 and TRBJ1-1; no clear D. Germline CDR1 reads LNHDA; CDR2 reads SQIVND (reference sequence). The CDR3 contains 15 residues. The V gene lost 3 bases and the J gene lost 3 bases, with 14 bases spanning the gap. CDR3 nucleotides: TGTGCCAGTAGTATGGGCTGGGCGCGGGACACTGAAGCTTTCTCT. It is translated as CASSMGWARDTEAFS.

The V and J genes are TRBV19 and TRBJ1-1; D remains ambiguous. Germline-derived CDR1 and CDR2 are LNHDA and SQIVND (reference sequence). CDR3 length equals 14 residues. V was clipped by 2 bases and J by 3 bases, with 10 bases between them. This CDR3 is CASSILLKHTEAFF. The CDR3 DNA is TGTGCCAGTAGTATACTGCTGAAACACACTGAAGCTTTCTTT.

This clonotype was observed a few times. This sequence joins TRBV5-1 and TRBJ2-7; no clear D. Germline lookup yields CDR1 SGHRS and CDR2 YFSETQ. This CDR3 spans 14 amino acids. V dropped 0 bases and J dropped 2 bases, with 9 bases sitting between them. The CDR3 nucleotides read TGCGCCAGCAGCTTGGGGGAAGGACCCTACGAGCAGTACTTC. Its protein product is CASSLGEGPYEQYF.

The V call is TRBV7-6, the J call TRBJ2-7, with TRBD1 identical over 11 bases. V shed 2 bases, J shed 6 bases, and the junction held 6 bases outside the gene matches. The CDR3 covers 15 residues. Germline lookup yields CDR1 SGHVS and CDR2 FNYEAQ. For the CDR3, the DNA is TGTGCCAGCAGCTTATCACCGGGACAGGGGGTCGAGCAGTACTTC. It is translated as CASSLSPGQGVEQYF.

In regard to this clonotype: A read error may account for a junction end that differs from germline. The chain is built from TRBV7-8 and TRBJ1-3; the D is unclear. Germline-derived CDR1 and CDR2 are SGHVS and FQNEAQ. The CDR3 loop spans 14 amino acids. CDR3 nucleotide sequence: TGTGCCAGCAGCCTAGCCCCATCTGGAAACACCATATATTTT. It yields the protein CASSLAPSGNTIYF.

The sample holds a few counts of this clonotype. J is TRBJ2-5 and V is TRBV7-3; D unclear. This CDR3 comprises 14 residues. The germline CDR1 and CDR2 sequences are SGHTA and FQGTGA. V dropped 2 bases and J dropped 1 base, with 8 bases sitting between them. The CDR3 bases are TGTGCCAGCAGCTTATATGGTATCCAAGAGACCCAGTACTTC. This gives the protein CASSLYGIQETQYF.

This clonotype was counted a few times. This sequence joins TRBV12-3 or TRBV12-4 and TRBJ2-6; 14 bases line up with TRBD2. The V gene end was trimmed by 6 bases and the J gene end by 3 bases; junction bases not matched to a gene: 7. This CDR3 spans 18 amino acids. CDR3 sequence: CASSRGLAGGDGANVLTF. The CDR3 DNA sequence: TGTGCCAGCAGCCGAGGACTAGCGGGGGGCGATGGGGCCAACGTCCTGACTTTC.

This clonotype has only a few counts. The chain links TRBV20-1 to TRBJ2-7; D is ambiguous. Trimming pared 7 bases from V and 7 bases from J, leaving 23 bases between. The CDR3 runs 14 residues. Germline V CDR1 and CDR2: DFQATT, SNEGSKA (reference sequence). CDR3 DNA sequence: TGCAGTGTCATAACTCCTGGTGTTGTGAGGGAGCAGTACTTC. Translating it yields CSVITPGVVREQYF.

Regarding this clonotype: An end of the junction does not agree with germline; a read error may underlie this. The chain combines TRBV10-2 with TRBJ2-5; D call uncertain. The germline V gene encodes CDR1 WSHSY and CDR2 SAAADI. The CDR3 is made up of 13 amino acids. The CDR3 nucleotides read TGTGCCAGCAGCTTCGTAGAGAGTGAGACCCAGTACTTC. It is translated as CASSFVESETQYF.

The genes are TRBV5-1 and TRBJ2-7; D perhaps matches TRBD1 (5 bases). V lost 4 bases, J lost 4 bases, and 12 bases lay in between. Germline-derived CDR1 and CDR2 are SGHRS and YFSETQ. This CDR3 has 13 residues. CDR3 nucleotide sequence: TGCGCCAGCAGCACGTCACCAGGGTACGAGCAGTACTTC. Its translation: CASSTSPGYEQYF.

This clonotype was counted between two and nine times. The V gene is TRBV5-1, the J gene TRBJ2-7; tentatively, D is TRBD2 (5 bases). V was trimmed by 5 bases and J by 1 base, leaving 10 bases between them. This CDR3 region has 13 residues. Germline V lookup: CDR1 SGHRS, CDR2 YFSETQ. The CDR3 loop reads CASSYGDSYEQYF. The CDR3 DNA reads TGCGCCAGCAGTTACGGGGATTCCTACGAGCAGTACTTC.

The V call is TRBV5-4, the J call TRBJ2-5; D remains ambiguous. CDR1 is SGHNT and CDR2 is YYREEE in the germline V gene (reference sequence). The CDR3 is 13 residues long. The V end lost 3 bases, the J end lost 4 bases, and 10 bases lay between the germline ends. CDR3 sequence (DNA): TGTGCCAGCAGCTCAGGACCGGTAGAGACCCAGTACTTC. Translation: CASSSGPVETQYF. Variable domain in full (rest from reference TRBV5-4 and TRBJ2-5): ETGVTQSPTHLIKTRGQQVTLRCSSQSGHNTVSWYQQALGQGPQFIFQYYREEENGRGNFPPRFSGLQFPNYSSELNVNALELDDSALYLCASSSGPVETQYFGPGTRLLVL.

The chain is built from TRBV19 and TRBJ1-2, with D tentatively TRBD1 (6 bases). The CDR3 is 15 residues long. Trimming pared 8 bases from V and 5 bases from J, leaving 21 bases between. Germline CDR1 and CDR2: LNHDA and SQIVND (reference sequence). Written as DNA, the CDR3 is TGTGCCAGTTCCGTCAGTGGGGGGGGCTGGTATGGCTACACCTTC. It encodes CASSVSGGGWYGYTF.

To note about this clonotype: One end of the junction fails to match germline, which may point to a read error. The chain has TRBV4-2 and TRBJ1-3; D is undetermined. The CDR3 length is 12 residues. Germline V lookup: CDR1 LGHNA, CDR2 YNFKEQ. In nucleotides, the CDR3 is TGTGCCAGCAGCCAAGCTTATGGCCAGTCCGTATTT. Its translation: CASSQAYGQSVF.